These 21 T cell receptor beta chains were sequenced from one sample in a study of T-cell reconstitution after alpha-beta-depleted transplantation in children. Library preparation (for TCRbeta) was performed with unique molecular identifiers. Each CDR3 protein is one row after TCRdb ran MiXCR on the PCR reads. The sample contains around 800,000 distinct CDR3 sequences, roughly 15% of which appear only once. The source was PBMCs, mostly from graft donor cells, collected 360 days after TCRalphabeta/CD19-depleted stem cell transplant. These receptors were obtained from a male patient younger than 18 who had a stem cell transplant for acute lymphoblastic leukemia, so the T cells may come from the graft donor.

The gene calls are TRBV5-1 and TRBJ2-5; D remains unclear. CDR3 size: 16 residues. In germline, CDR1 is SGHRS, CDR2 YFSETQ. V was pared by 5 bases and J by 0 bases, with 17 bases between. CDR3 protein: CASRLLQRMNQETQYF. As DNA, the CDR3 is TGCGCCAGCAGGTTGTTACAGCGAATGAACCAAGAGACCCAGTACTTC.

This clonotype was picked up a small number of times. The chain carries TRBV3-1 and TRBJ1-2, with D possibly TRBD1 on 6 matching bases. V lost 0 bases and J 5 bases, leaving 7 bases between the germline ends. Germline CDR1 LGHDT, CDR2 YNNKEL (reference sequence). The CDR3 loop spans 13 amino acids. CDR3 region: CASSQERGYGYTF. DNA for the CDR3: TGTGCCAGCAGCCAAGAAAGGGGGTATGGCTACACCTTC.

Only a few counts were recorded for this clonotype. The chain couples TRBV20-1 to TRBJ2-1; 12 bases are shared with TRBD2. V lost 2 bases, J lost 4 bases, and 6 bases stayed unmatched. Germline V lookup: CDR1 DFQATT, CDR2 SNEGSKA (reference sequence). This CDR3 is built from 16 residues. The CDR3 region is CSARSGTSGYYNEQFF. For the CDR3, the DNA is TGCAGTGCTAGATCCGGGACTAGCGGGTATTACAATGAGCAGTTCTTC.

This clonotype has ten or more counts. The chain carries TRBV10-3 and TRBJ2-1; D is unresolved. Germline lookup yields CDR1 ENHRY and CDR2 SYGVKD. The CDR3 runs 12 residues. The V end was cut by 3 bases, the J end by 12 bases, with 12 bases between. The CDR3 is CAISDSVWAQFF. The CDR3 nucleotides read TGTGCCATCAGTGATTCCGTCTGGGCGCAGTTCTTC.

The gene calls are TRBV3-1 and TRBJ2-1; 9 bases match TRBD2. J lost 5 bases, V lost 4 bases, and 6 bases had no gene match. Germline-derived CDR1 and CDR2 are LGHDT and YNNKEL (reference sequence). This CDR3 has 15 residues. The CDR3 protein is CASSLAGVPHNEQFF. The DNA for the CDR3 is TGTGCCAGCAGCCTAGCGGGAGTTCCCCACAATGAGCAGTTCTTC.

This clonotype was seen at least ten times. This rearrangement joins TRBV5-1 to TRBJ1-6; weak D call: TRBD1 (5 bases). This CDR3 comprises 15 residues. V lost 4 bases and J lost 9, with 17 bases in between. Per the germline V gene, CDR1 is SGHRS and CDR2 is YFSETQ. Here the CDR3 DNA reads TGCGCCAGCAGCCCCTCCCAGCCGAGGGGTTCACCCCTCCACTTT. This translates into CASSPSQPRGSPLHF.

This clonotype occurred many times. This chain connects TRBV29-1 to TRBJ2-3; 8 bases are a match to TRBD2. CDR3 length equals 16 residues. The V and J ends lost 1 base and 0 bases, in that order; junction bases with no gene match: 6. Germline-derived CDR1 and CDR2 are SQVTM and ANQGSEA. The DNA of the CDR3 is TGCAGCGTTGAAGGGCTTACTAGCGGTAGCACAGATACGCAGTATTTT. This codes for CSVEGLTSGSTDTQYF.

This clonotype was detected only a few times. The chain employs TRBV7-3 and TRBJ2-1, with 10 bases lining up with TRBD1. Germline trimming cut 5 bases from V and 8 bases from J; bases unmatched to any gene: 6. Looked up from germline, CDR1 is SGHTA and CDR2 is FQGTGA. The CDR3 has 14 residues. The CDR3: CASSRDRGIYEQFF. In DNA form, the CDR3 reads TGTGCCAGCAGCCGGGACAGGGGCATCTATGAGCAGTTCTTC.

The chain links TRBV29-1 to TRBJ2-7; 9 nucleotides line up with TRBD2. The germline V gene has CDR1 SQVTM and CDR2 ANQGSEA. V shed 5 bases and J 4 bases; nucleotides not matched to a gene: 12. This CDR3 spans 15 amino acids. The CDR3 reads CSVRPGLAGPYEQYF. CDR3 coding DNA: TGCAGCGTTAGGCCGGGGCTAGCGGGGCCATACGAGCAGTACTTC.

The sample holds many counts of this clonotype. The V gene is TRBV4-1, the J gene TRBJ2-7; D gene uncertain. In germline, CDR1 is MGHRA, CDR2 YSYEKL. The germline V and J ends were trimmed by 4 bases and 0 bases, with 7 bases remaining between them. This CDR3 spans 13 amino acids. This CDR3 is CASSPLPSYEQYF. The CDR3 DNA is TGCGCCAGCAGCCCATTACCCTCCTACGAGCAGTACTTC.

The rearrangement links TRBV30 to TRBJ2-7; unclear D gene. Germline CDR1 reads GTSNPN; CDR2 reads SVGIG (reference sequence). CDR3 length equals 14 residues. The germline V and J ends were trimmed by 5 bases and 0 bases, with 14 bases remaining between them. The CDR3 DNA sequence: TGTGCCTGGTCTGGCCGTCCAATCTCCTACGAGCAGTACTTC. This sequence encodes CAWSGRPISYEQYF.

CDR3 DNA: TGTGCCAGCAGCCACGGGACTAGCGGGACCCTCTCCGAGCAGTACTTC. It encodes CASSHGTSGTLSEQYF. The V and J genes are TRBV12-3 or TRBV12-4 and TRBJ2-7; TRBD2 matches at 13 bases. Unmatched junction bases numbered 11, after V lost 6 bases and J lost 6 bases. The CDR3 loop spans 16 amino acids.

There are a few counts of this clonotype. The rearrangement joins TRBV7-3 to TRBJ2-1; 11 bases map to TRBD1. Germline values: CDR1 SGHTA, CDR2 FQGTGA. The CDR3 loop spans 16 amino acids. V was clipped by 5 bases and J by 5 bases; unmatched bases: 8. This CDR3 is CASSPRGTGGNNEQFF. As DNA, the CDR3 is TGTGCCAGCAGCCCCCGGGGGACAGGGGGTAACAATGAGCAGTTCTTC.

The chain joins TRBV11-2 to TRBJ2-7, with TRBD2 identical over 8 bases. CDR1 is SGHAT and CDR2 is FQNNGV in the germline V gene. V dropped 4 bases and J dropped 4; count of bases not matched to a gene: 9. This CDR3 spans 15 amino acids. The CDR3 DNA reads TGTGCCAGCAGCTACTCTACTAGCGGATATTACGAGCAGTACTTC. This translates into CASSYSTSGYYEQYF.

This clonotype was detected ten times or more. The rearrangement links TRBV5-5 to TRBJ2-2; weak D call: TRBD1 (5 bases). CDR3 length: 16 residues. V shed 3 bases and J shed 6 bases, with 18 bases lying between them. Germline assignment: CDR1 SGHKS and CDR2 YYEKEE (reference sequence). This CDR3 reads CASSSRPGSLAGELFF. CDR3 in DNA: TGTGCCAGCAGCTCACGCCCAGGGTCCCTAGCCGGGGAGCTGTTTTTT.

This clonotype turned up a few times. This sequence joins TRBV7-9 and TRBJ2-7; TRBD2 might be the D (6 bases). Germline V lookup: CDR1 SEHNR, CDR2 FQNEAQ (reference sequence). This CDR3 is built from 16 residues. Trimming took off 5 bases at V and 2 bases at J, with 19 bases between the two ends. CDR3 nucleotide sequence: TGTGCCAGCAGCCCCAGGGTCCCGGCGGGGACCTACGAGCAGTACTTC. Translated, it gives CASSPRVPAGTYEQYF. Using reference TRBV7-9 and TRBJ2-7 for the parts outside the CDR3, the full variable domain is DTGVSQNPRHKITKRGQNVTFRCDPISEHNRLYWYRQTLGQGPEFLTYFQNEAQLEKSRLLSDRFSAERPKGSFSTLEIQRTEQGDSAMYLCASSPRVPAGTYEQYFGPGTRLTVT.

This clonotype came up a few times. This CDR3 is CSLGTQETQYF. In DNA form, the CDR3 reads TGCAGCCTCGGGACCCAAGAGACCCAGTACTTC. This chain links TRBV29-1 with TRBJ2-5, with D tentatively TRBD1 or TRBD2 (5 bases each). This CDR3 region has 11 residues. V was pared by 8 bases and J by 1 base, with 8 bases between. CDR1 and CDR2 from the germline V gene are SQVTM and ANQGSEA.

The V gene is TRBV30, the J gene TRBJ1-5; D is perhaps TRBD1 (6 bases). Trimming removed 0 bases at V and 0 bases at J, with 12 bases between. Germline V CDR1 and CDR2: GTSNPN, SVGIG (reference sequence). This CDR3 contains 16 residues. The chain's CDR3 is CAWSVGQLYSNQPQHF. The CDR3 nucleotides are TGTGCCTGGAGTGTTGGACAGCTGTATAGCAATCAGCCCCAGCATTTT.

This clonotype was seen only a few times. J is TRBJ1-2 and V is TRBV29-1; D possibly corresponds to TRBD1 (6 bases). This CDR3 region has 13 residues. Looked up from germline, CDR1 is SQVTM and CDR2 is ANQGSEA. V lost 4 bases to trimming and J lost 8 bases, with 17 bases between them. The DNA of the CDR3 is TGCAGCGTTGTCTCCCCAGGGGAAATGGGCTACACCTTC. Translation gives CSVVSPGEMGYTF.

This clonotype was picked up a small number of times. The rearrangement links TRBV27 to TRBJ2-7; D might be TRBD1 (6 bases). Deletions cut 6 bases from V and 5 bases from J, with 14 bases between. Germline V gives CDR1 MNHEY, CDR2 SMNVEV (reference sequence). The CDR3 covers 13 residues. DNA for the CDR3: TGTGCCAGCAGCTACAGGGTAGACAACGAGCAGTACTTC. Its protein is CASSYRVDNEQYF.

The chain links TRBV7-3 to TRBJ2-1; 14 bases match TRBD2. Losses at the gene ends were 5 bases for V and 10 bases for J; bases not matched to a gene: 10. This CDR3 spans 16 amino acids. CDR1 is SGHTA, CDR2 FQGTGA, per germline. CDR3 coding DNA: TGTGCCAGCAGCCCCCGGACTAGCGGGGGGATAAAGGAGCAGTTCTTC. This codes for CASSPRTSGGIKEQFF.